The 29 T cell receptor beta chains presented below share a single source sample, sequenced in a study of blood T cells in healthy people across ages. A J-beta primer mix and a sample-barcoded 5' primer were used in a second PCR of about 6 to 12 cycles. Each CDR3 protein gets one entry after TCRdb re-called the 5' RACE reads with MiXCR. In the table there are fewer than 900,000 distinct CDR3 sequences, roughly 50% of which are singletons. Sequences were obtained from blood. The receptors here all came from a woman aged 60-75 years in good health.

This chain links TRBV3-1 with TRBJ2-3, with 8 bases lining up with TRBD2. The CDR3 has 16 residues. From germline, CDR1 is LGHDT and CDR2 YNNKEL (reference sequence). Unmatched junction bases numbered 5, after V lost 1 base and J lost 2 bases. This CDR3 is CASSQVSAGDTDTQYF. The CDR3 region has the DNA TGTGCCAGCAGCCAAGTGTCAGCGGGGGACACAGATACGCAGTATTTT.

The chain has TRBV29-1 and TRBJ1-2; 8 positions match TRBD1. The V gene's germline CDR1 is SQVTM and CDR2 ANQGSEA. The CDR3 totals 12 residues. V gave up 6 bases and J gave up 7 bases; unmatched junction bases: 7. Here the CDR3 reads CSVAGQGFGYTF. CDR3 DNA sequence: TGCAGCGTCGCAGGACAGGGCTTTGGCTACACCTTC.

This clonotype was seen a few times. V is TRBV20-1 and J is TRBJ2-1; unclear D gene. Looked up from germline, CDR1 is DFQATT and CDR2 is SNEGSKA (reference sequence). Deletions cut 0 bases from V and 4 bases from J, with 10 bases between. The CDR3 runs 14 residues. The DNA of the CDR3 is TGCAGTGCTAGAGATAACACGCAGTACAATGAGCAGTTCTTC. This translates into CSARDNTQYNEQFF.

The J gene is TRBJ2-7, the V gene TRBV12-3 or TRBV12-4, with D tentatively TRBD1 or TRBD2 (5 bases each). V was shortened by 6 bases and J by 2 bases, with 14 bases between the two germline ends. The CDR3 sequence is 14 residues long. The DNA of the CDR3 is TGTGCCAGCAGCATCAAGGGGACCGCCTACGAGCAGTACTTC. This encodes CASSIKGTAYEQYF.

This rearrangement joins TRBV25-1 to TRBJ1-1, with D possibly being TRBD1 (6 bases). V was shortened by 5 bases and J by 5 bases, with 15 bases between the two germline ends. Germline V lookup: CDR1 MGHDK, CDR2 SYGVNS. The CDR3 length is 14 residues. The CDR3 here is CASSHSGGRTEAFF. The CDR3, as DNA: TGTGCCAGCAGTCACTCGGGGGGGCGGACTGAAGCTTTCTTT.

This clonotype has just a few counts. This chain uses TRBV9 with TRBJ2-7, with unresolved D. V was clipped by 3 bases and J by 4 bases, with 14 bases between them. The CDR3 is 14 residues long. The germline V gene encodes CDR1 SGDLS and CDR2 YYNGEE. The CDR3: CASSAHPDSYEQYF. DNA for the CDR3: TGTGCCAGCAGCGCACATCCGGATTCGTACGAGCAGTACTTC.

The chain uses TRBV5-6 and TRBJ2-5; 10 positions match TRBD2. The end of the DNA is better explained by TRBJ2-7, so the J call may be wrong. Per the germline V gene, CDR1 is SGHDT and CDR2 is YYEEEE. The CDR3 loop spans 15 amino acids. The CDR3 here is CASSLVASGGYEQYF. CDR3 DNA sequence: TGTGCCAGCAGCTTGGTGGCTAGCGGGGGATACGAGCAGTACTTC.

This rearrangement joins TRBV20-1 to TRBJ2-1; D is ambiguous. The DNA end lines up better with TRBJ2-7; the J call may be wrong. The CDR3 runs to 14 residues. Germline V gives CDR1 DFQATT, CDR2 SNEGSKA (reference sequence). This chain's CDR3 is CSAREAISYNEQYF. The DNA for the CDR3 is TGCAGTGCTAGAGAGGCTATCTCCTACAATGAGCAGTACTTC.

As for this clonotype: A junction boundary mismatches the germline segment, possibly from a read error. The CDR3 loop is CATSDPGRTYGTDTQYF. The CDR3 DNA sequence: TGTGCCACCAGTGACCCAGGGCGGACTTACGGCACAGATACCCAGTATTTT. The V gene is TRBV24-1, the J gene TRBJ2-3; D could derive from TRBD1 or TRBD2 (5 bases each). CDR1 and CDR2 from the germline V gene are KGHDR and SFDVKD. The CDR3 covers 17 residues.

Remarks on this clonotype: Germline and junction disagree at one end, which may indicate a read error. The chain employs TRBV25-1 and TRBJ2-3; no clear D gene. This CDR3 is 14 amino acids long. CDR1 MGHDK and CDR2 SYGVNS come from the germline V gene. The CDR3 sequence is CASRESHSTDTQYF. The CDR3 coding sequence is TGTGCCAGCAGGGAATCCCACAGCACAGATACGCAGTATTTT.

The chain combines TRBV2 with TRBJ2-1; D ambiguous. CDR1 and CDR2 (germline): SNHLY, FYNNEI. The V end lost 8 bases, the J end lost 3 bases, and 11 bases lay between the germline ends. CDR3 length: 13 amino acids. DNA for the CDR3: TGTGCCAGCCAGGACGGAATCTACAATGAGCAGTTCTTC. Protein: CASQDGIYNEQFF.

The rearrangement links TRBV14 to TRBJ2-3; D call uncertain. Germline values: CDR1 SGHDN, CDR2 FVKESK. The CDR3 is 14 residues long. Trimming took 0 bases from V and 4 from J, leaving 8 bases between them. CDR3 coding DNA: TGTGCCAGCAGCCAAGACAGAGTCGCAGATACGCAGTATTTT. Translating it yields CASSQDRVADTQYF. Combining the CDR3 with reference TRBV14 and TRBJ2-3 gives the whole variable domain EAGVTQFPSHSVIEKGQTVTLRCDPISGHDNLYWYRRVMGKEIKFLLHFVKESKQDESGMPNNRFLAERTGGTYSTLKVQPAELEDSGVYFCASSQDRVADTQYFGPGTRLTVL.

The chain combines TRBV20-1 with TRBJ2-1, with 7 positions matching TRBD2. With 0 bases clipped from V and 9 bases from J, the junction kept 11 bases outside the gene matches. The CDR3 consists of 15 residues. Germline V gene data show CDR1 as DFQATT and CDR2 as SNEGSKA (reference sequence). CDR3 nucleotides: TGCAGTGCTAGAGATCTGGGGGAGGGCCCTGGTGAGCAGTTCTTC. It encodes CSARDLGEGPGEQFF.

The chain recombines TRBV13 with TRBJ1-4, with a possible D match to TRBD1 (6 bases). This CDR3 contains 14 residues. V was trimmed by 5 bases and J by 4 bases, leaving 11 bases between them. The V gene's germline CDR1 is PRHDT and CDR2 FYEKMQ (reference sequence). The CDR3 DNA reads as TGTGCCAGCAGCAGGACAGTAATTAATGAAAAACTGTTTTTT. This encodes CASSRTVINEKLFF.

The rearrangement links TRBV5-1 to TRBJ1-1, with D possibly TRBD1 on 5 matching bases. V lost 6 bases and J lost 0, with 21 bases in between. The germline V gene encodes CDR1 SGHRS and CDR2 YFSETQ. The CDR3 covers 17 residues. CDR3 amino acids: CASKASGMEAMNTEAFF. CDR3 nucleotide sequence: TGCGCCAGCAAGGCGTCAGGGATGGAGGCCATGAACACTGAAGCTTTCTTT.

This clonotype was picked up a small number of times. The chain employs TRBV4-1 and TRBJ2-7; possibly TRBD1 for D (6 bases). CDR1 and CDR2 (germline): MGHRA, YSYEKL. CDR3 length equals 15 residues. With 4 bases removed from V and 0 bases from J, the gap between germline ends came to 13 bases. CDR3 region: CASSLTRDTSYEQYF. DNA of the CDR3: TGCGCCAGCAGCCTAACCAGGGACACCTCCTACGAGCAGTACTTC.

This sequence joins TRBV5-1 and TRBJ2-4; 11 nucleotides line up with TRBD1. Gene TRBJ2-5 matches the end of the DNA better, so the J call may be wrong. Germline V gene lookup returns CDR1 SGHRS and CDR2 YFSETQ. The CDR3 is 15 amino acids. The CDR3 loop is CASSGQGAIQETQYF. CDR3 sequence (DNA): TGCGCCAGCAGCGGACAGGGGGCGATCCAAGAGACCCAGTACTTC.

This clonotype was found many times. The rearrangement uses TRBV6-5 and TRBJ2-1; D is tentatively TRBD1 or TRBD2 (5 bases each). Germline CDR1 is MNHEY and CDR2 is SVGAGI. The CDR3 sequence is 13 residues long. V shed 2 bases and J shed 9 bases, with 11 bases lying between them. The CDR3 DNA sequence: TGTGCCAGCAGTTACGGGAGTGGGGGTGAGCAGTTCTTC. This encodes CASSYGSGGEQFF.

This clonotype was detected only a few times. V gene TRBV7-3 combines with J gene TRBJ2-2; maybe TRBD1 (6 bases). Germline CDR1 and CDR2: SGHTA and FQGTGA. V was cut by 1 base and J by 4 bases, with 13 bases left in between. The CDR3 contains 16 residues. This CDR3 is CASSLNPRGGTGELFF. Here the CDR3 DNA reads TGTGCCAGCAGCTTAAACCCTCGAGGGGGCACCGGGGAGCTGTTTTTT.

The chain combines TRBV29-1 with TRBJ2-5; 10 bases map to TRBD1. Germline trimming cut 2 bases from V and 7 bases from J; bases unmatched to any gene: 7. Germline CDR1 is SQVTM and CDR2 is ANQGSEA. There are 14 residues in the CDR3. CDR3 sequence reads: CSVEPDRGRGTQYF. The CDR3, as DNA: TGCAGCGTTGAACCTGACAGGGGGCGCGGGACCCAGTACTTC.

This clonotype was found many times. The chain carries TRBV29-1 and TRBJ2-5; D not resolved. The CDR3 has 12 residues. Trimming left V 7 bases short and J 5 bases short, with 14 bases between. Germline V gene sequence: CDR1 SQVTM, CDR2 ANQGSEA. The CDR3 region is CSATNKRETQYF. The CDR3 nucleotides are TGCAGCGCCACCAACAAAAGGGAGACCCAGTACTTC.

The DNA for the CDR3 is TGTGCCAGCAGCAACTTACAGGGGATGGCCGAGCTGTTTTTT. It is translated as CASSNLQGMAELFF. The rearrangement joins TRBV3-1 to TRBJ2-2, with TRBD1 identical over 7 bases. The germline V gene encodes CDR1 LGHDT and CDR2 YNNKEL (reference sequence). V lost 5 bases, J lost 11 bases, and 11 bases stayed unmatched. The CDR3 is 14 amino acids.

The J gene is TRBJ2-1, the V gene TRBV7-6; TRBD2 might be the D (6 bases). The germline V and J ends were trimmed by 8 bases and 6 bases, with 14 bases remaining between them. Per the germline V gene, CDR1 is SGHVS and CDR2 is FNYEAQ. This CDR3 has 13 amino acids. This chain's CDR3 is CASARLGGNEQFF. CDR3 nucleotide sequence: TGTGCCAGCGCTCGCCTGGGGGGCAATGAGCAGTTCTTC.

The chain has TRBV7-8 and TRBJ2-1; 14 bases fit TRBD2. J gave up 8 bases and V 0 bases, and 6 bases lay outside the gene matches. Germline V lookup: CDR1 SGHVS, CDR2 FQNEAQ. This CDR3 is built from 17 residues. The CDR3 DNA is TGTGCCAGCAGCTTAGCCCGGACTAGCGGGAGGCGTGATGAGCAGTTCTTC. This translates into CASSLARTSGRRDEQFF.

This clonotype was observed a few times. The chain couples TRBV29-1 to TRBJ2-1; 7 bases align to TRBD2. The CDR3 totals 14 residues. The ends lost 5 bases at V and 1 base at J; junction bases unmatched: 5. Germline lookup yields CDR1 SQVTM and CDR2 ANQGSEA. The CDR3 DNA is TGCAGCGTTTCACTAGCGAGATCCTACAATGAGCAGTTCTTC. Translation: CSVSLARSYNEQFF.

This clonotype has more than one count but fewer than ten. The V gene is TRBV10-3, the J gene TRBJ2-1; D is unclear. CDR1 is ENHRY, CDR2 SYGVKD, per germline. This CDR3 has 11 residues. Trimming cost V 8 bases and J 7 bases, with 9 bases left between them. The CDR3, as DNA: TGTGCCATCCGCCTAGAAAATGAGCAGTTCTTC. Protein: CAIRLENEQFF.

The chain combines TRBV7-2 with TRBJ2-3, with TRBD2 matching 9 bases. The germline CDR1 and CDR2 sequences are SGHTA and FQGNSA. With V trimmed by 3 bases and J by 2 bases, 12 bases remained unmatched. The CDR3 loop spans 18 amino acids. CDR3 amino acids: CASSLRVRREGDTDTQYF. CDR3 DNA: TGTGCCAGCAGCTTGCGTGTTAGGCGGGAGGGCGACACAGATACGCAGTATTTT.

The CDR3 nucleotides are TGTGCCAGCAGTTTATGGGGGACAGGGGAGAGGGAGACCCAGTACTTC. The encoded protein is CASSLWGTGERETQYF. This chain uses TRBV28 with TRBJ2-5; 10 bases align to TRBD1. The CDR3 spans 16 residues. Germline CDR1 is MDHEN and CDR2 is SYDVKM. The trim removed 0 bases at V and 5 bases at J, leaving 6 bases unmatched. Together with reference TRBV28 and TRBJ2-5, the CDR3 gives the full variable domain: DVKVTQSSRYLVKRTGEKVFLECVQDMDHENMFWYRQDPGLGLRLIYFSYDVKMKEKGDIPEGYSVSREKKERFSLILESASTNQTSMYLCASSLWGTGERETQYFGPGTRLLVL.

CDR3 nucleotide sequence: TGCGCCAGCAGCCAAAGGGCCGGACAGGGGTCATACGAGCAGTACTTC. This gives the protein CASSQRAGQGSYEQYF. This sequence joins TRBV4-3 and TRBJ2-7; 9 bases align to TRBD1. The CDR3 spans 16 residues. V shed 2 bases and J 4 bases; nucleotides not matched to a gene: 9. CDR1 is LGHNA and CDR2 is YSLEER in the germline V gene.